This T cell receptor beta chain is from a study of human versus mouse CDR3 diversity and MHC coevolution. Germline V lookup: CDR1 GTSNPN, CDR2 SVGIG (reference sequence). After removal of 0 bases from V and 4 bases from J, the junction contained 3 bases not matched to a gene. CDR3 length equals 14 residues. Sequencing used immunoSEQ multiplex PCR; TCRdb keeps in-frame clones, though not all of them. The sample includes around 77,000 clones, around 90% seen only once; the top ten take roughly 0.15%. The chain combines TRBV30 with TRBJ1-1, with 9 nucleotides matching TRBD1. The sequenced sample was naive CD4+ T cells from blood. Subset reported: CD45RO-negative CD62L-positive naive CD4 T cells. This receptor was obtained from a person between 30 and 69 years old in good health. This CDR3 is CAWSVGQGLTEAFF. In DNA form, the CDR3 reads TGTGCCTGGAGTGTCGGACAGGGGCTCACTGAAGCTTTCTTT.